This is a list of T cell receptor beta chains from one sample in a study of HIV-infected patients and healthy controls. MiXCR, run by TCRdb on the 5' RACE reads, gives a single entry per CDR3 protein. The table lists tens of thousands of distinct CDR3 sequences, 8% to 10% of them singletons. Material for sequencing was blood. Receptors originate from an adult in good health. Both conserved end residues are part of each CDR3. The D gene is left open where the match is weak. Only some rows state a clone size, as once, few, many or a class for expanded clones.

d_gene: -; len: 12; j_gene: TRBJ1-2; abundance: many; v_gene: TRBV7-9; CDR3nt: TGTGCCAGCAGCCAATGGAACTATGGCTACACCTTC; CDR3aa: CASSQWNYGYTF
d_gene: -; len: 12; j_gene: TRBJ1-5; abundance: medium-sized; v_gene: TRBV7-9; CDR3nt: TGTGCCAGCAGCTTTGGTATTGAGCCCCAGCATTTT; CDR3aa: CASSFGIEPQHF
d_gene: TRBD1; len: 15; j_gene: TRBJ2-3; abundance: many; v_gene: TRBV5-1; CDR3nt: TGCGCCAGCAGCTGGGCCGGGACAGAGACAGATACGCAGTATTTT; CDR3aa: CASSWAGTETDTQYF
d_gene: TRBD1; len: 15; j_gene: TRBJ1-5; abundance: many; v_gene: TRBV6-5; CDR3nt: TGTGCCAGCAGCCCTAGGACAGGACCAAATCAGCCCCAGCATTTT; CDR3aa: CASSPRTGPNQPQHF
d_gene: -; len: 15; j_gene: TRBJ2-3; abundance: many; v_gene: TRBV5-1; CDR3nt: TGCGCCAGCAGCTTAGGGCAGTACCGTACAGATACGCAGTATTTT; CDR3aa: CASSLGQYRTDTQYF
d_gene: -; len: 14; j_gene: TRBJ1-5; abundance: many; v_gene: TRBV6-1; CDR3nt: TGTGCCAGCAGTGTATCGAGGGCTGATCAGCCCCAGCATTTT; CDR3aa: CASSVSRADQPQHF
d_gene: TRBD2; len: 15; j_gene: TRBJ2-5; abundance: -; v_gene: TRBV3-1; CDR3nt: TGTGCCAGCAGCCTTTTGACTAGCCCCTGGGAGACCCAGTACTTC; CDR3aa: CASSLLTSPWETQYF
d_gene: TRBD1; len: 14; j_gene: TRBJ2-4; abundance: many; v_gene: TRBV28; CDR3nt: TGTGCCAGCAGTTTTACCCAAGACAGGGGTATTCAGTACTTC; CDR3aa: CASSFTQDRGIQYF
d_gene: -; len: 11; j_gene: TRBJ1-2; abundance: few; v_gene: TRBV5-6; CDR3nt: TGTGCCAGCAGCTTAAGTGGTGGCTACACCTTC; CDR3aa: CASSLSGGYTF
d_gene: -; len: 17; j_gene: TRBJ1-5; abundance: many; v_gene: TRBV24-1; CDR3nt: TGTGCCACCAGTGACCCCCGGACTGGCGAAGGCAATCAGCCCCAGCATTTT; CDR3aa: CATSDPRTGEGNQPQHF
d_gene: -; len: 16; j_gene: TRBJ1-3; abundance: many; v_gene: TRBV6-1; CDR3nt: TGTGCCAGCAGTGTGGACAGATTTACCTCTGGAAACACCATATATTTT; CDR3aa: CASSVDRFTSGNTIYF
d_gene: -; len: 16; j_gene: TRBJ1-5; abundance: -; v_gene: TRBV7-2; CDR3nt: TGTGCCAGCAGCTTCGCGCTCTTGGGTGTCAATCAGCCCCAGCATTTT; CDR3aa: CASSFALLGVNQPQHF
d_gene: -; len: 13; j_gene: TRBJ2-6; abundance: many; v_gene: TRBV20-1; CDR3nt: TGCAGTGCTAGAAAGGCCGGGGCCAACGTCCTGACTTTC; CDR3aa: CSARKAGANVLTF
d_gene: -; len: 13; j_gene: TRBJ2-3; abundance: -; v_gene: TRBV6-5; CDR3nt: TGTGCCAGCAGTTACGCCTACACAGATACGCAGTATTTT; CDR3aa: CASSYAYTDTQYF
d_gene: -; len: 14; j_gene: TRBJ2-7; abundance: many; v_gene: TRBV9; CDR3nt: TGTGCCAGCAGCGCGGGACACGGAACCTACGAGCAGTACTTC; CDR3aa: CASSAGHGTYEQYF
d_gene: -; len: 13; j_gene: TRBJ1-4; abundance: few; v_gene: TRBV6-2/TRBV6-3; CDR3nt: TGTGCCAGCAGTCGGTGGAACTGGGAAAAACTGTTTTTT; CDR3aa: CASSRWNWEKLFF
d_gene: TRBD1; len: 15; j_gene: TRBJ1-3; abundance: -; v_gene: TRBV6-5; CDR3nt: TGTGCCAGCACCTCCCGACAGGGCGGTGAAAACACCATATATTTT; CDR3aa: CASTSRQGGENTIYF
d_gene: TRBD1; len: 15; j_gene: TRBJ1-2; abundance: many; v_gene: TRBV6-6; CDR3nt: TGTGCCAGCAGTTTAACCGGGACAGCGAAATATGGCTACACCTTC; CDR3aa: CASSLTGTAKYGYTF
d_gene: -; len: 14; j_gene: TRBJ1-5; abundance: -; v_gene: TRBV19; CDR3nt: TGTGCCAGTAGAGGACCGGGGGTTGTTCAGCCCCAGCATTTT; CDR3aa: CASRGPGVVQPQHF
d_gene: -; len: 15; j_gene: TRBJ1-5; abundance: few; v_gene: TRBV2; CDR3nt: TGTGCCAGCAGTGGAGAACGGGTATTCAATCAGCCCCAGCATTTT; CDR3aa: CASSGERVFNQPQHF
d_gene: -; len: 12; j_gene: TRBJ2-1; abundance: many; v_gene: TRBV29-1; CDR3nt: TGCCGGGTGGGGGGGGCGTACAATGAGCAGTTCTTC; CDR3aa: CRVGGAYNEQFF
d_gene: -; len: 13; j_gene: TRBJ1-4; abundance: many; v_gene: TRBV7-9; CDR3nt: TGTGCCAGCAGCTTCAGGGGCGAAGAAAAACTGTTTTTT; CDR3aa: CASSFRGEEKLFF
d_gene: -; len: 13; j_gene: TRBJ2-5; abundance: -; v_gene: TRBV20-1; CDR3nt: TGCAGTGCTATCCGGGGGGCTCAAGAGACCCAGTACTTC; CDR3aa: CSAIRGAQETQYF
d_gene: TRBD2; len: 15; j_gene: TRBJ2-3; abundance: many; v_gene: TRBV7-3; CDR3nt: TGTGCCAGCAGCTTCAGGGGACTAGACCCCGATACGCAGTATTTT; CDR3aa: CASSFRGLDPDTQYF
d_gene: -; len: 13; j_gene: TRBJ2-2; abundance: -; v_gene: TRBV7-7; CDR3nt: TGTGCCAGCAGCTTAGGGCCCACCGGGGAGCTGTTTTTT; CDR3aa: CASSLGPTGELFF
d_gene: -; len: 13; j_gene: TRBJ1-2; abundance: few; v_gene: TRBV28; CDR3nt: TGTGCCAGCAGTTTCGGACAGTTCGATGGCTACACCTTC; CDR3aa: CASSFGQFDGYTF
d_gene: -; len: 16; j_gene: TRBJ2-1; abundance: medium-sized; v_gene: TRBV14; CDR3nt: TGTGCCAGCAGCACAGGGTTTAATGGCCCCTACAATGAGCAGTTCTTC; CDR3aa: CASSTGFNGPYNEQFF
d_gene: -; len: 14; j_gene: TRBJ1-1; abundance: many; v_gene: TRBV3-1; CDR3nt: TGTGCCAGCAGCCAAGATATGGGGGGGGCCGTGGCTTTCTTT; CDR3aa: CASSQDMGGAVAFF
d_gene: -; len: 15; j_gene: TRBJ2-3; abundance: -; v_gene: TRBV11-1; CDR3nt: TGTGCCAGCAGCTGGGTGGGGAGCTGGGCAGATACGCAGTATTTT; CDR3aa: CASSWVGSWADTQYF
d_gene: -; len: 20; j_gene: TRBJ2-2; abundance: few; v_gene: TRBV5-1; CDR3nt: TGCGCCAGCACCCTAACCAGCTCCAGGGTATCAACACCGGGCGCCGGGGAGCTGTTTTTT; CDR3aa: CASTLTSSRVSTPGAGELFF
d_gene: -; len: 15; j_gene: TRBJ1-1; abundance: many; v_gene: TRBV29-1; CDR3nt: TGCAGCGTTGAAGATCTTCTGGGAATGAACACTGAAGCTTTCTTT; CDR3aa: CSVEDLLGMNTEAFF
d_gene: -; len: 16; j_gene: TRBJ2-3; abundance: many; v_gene: TRBV7-2; CDR3nt: TGTGCCAGCAGCTTAGGCCAGGGAGGCCCCACAGATACGCAGTATTTT; CDR3aa: CASSLGQGGPTDTQYF
d_gene: TRBD2; len: 14; j_gene: TRBJ2-1; abundance: -; v_gene: TRBV10-3; CDR3nt: TGTGCCATCAGGCCGGGACTATCCCACAATGAGCAGTTCTTC; CDR3aa: CAIRPGLSHNEQFF
d_gene: -; len: 13; j_gene: TRBJ2-7; abundance: many; v_gene: TRBV5-6; CDR3nt: TGTGCCAGCAGCTTGTCGGGGTACGACGAGCAGTACTTC; CDR3aa: CASSLSGYDEQYF
d_gene: TRBD1; len: 14; j_gene: TRBJ2-5; abundance: many; v_gene: TRBV19; CDR3nt: TGTGCCAGTAGTATCCCGGGACAGGGGGTAACCCAGTACTTC; CDR3aa: CASSIPGQGVTQYF
d_gene: -; len: 14; j_gene: TRBJ1-2; abundance: many; v_gene: TRBV12-3/TRBV12-4; CDR3nt: TGTGCCAGCAACTTAGGGGAGGTTAACTATGGCTACACCTTC; CDR3aa: CASNLGEVNYGYTF
d_gene: -; len: 13; j_gene: TRBJ1-5; abundance: -; v_gene: TRBV7-9; CDR3nt: TGTGCCAGCACCGTCGGGGCGCATCAGCCCCAGCATTTT; CDR3aa: CASTVGAHQPQHF
d_gene: -; len: 18; j_gene: TRBJ1-5; abundance: many; v_gene: TRBV6-2/TRBV6-3; CDR3nt: TGTGCCAGCAGTTACTCATTTGGGACACAATTTAGCAATCAGCCCCAGCATTTT; CDR3aa: CASSYSFGTQFSNQPQHF
d_gene: TRBD1; len: 15; j_gene: TRBJ2-3; abundance: many; v_gene: TRBV13; CDR3nt: TGTGCCAGCAGCTCACAAGACAGGGGGCGGCATACGCAGTATTTT; CDR3aa: CASSSQDRGRHTQYF
d_gene: -; len: 14; j_gene: TRBJ1-2; abundance: medium-sized; v_gene: TRBV6-5; CDR3nt: TGTGCCAGCAGTTATATGCATCCTGTATATGGCTACACCTTC; CDR3aa: CASSYMHPVYGYTF
d_gene: -; len: 15; j_gene: TRBJ2-5; abundance: many; v_gene: TRBV5-1; CDR3nt: TGCGCCAGCAGCCCGCAACTTGGAGCGGAAGAGACCCAGTACTTC; CDR3aa: CASSPQLGAEETQYF
d_gene: -; len: 15; j_gene: TRBJ1-3; abundance: many; v_gene: TRBV3-1; CDR3nt: TGTGCCAGCACCCGCGGGACGGTCTCTGGAAACACCATATATTTT; CDR3aa: CASTRGTVSGNTIYF
d_gene: -; len: 14; j_gene: TRBJ1-1; abundance: many; v_gene: TRBV6-1; CDR3nt: TGTGCCAGCACCCAGAGGGGGTCTAACACTGAAGCTTTCTTT; CDR3aa: CASTQRGSNTEAFF
d_gene: -; len: 15; j_gene: TRBJ1-4; abundance: -; v_gene: TRBV18; CDR3nt: TGTGCCAGCTCACCAGCACAGCACGAGGGGGAAAAACTGTTTTTT; CDR3aa: CASSPAQHEGEKLFF
d_gene: -; len: 13; j_gene: TRBJ1-1; abundance: once; v_gene: TRBV7-7; CDR3nt: TGTGCTAGCAGCTTGGGGTTGGACACTGAAGCTTTCTTT; CDR3aa: CASSLGLDTEAFF
d_gene: -; len: 14; j_gene: TRBJ2-5; abundance: -; v_gene: TRBV10-3; CDR3nt: TGTGCCACCGGAGGGGGGGCCCCCCAAGAGACCCAGTACTTC; CDR3aa: CATGGGAPQETQYF
d_gene: -; len: 11; j_gene: TRBJ1-2; abundance: -; v_gene: TRBV7-6; CDR3nt: TGTGCCAGGAAGGGGTACTATGGCTACACCTTC; CDR3aa: CARKGYYGYTF